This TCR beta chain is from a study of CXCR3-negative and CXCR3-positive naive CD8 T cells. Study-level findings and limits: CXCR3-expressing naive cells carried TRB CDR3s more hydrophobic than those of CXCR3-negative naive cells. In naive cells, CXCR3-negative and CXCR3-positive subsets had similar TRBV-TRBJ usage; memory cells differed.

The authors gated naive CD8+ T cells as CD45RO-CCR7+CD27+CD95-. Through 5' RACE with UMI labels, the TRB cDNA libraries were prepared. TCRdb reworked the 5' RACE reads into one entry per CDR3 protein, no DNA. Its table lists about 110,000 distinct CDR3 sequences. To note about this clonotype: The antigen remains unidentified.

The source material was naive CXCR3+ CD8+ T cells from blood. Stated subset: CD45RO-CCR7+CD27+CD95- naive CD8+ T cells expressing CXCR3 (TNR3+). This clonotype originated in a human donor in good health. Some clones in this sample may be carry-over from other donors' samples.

The CDR3: CSVEEWTEDSYEQYF. J is TRBJ2-7 and V is TRBV29-1; TCRdb proposes TRBD1, but this gene call is untestable without DNA. Germline V CDR1 and CDR2: SQVTM, ANQGSEA. The CDR3 extends over 15 amino acids.